This TCR beta chain derives from a study of blood T cell repertoires in COVID-19. Libraries were prepared by immunoSEQ multiplex PCR; TCRdb keeps only in-frame clonotypes and omits some of them. The data contain hundreds of thousands of clones, over 75% of them singletons. The CDR3 has 14 residues. Germline V gene sequence: CDR1 SQVTM, CDR2 ANQGSEA. Unmatched junction bases numbered 9, after V lost 6 bases and J lost 1 base. The source of this sequence is a man in his forties or fifties with active or convalescent COVID-19. V is TRBV29-1 and J is TRBJ2-7, with 7 bases lining up with TRBD1. The material sequenced was peripheral blood. The DNA of the CDR3 is TGCAGCGTCCGCACAGGGGAAAGGTCCTACGAGCAGTACTTC. It encodes CSVRTGERSYEQYF.